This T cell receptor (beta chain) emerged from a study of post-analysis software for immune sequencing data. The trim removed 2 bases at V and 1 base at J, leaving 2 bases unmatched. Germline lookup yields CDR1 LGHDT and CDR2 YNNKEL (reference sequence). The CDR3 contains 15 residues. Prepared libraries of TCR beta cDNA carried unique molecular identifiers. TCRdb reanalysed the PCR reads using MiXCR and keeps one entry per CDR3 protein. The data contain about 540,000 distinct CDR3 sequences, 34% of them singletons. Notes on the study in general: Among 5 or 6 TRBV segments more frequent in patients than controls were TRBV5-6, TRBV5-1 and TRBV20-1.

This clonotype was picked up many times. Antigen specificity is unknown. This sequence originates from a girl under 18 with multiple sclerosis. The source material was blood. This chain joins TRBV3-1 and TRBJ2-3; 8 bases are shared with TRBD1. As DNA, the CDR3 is TGTGCCAGCAGCCAAATGGGACAGGGCACAGATACGCAGTATTTT. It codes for CASSQMGQGTDTQYF.